This TCR beta chain derives from a study of T cell repertoires in cytomegalovirus infection. Background on the study: Public signatures in TCR beta pointed to CMV infection and matching HLA type.

One entry per CDR3 protein results from TCRdb running MiXCR on the reads. The table has 400,000 to 550,000 distinct CDR3 sequences, 11% seen once. General observations from the study: Of the TCR beta families, the public ones yielded a cumulative frequency that identified carriers of CMV plus the relevant HLA.

CDR3 length: 14 residues. Looked up from germline, CDR1 is MNHNY and CDR2 is SVGAGI (reference sequence). The ends were cut back, 2 bases at V and 7 bases at J, with 12 bases in the middle. The table lists this clonotype with many counts. What it binds is not known. The sequencing sample was made of PBMCs. The chain joins TRBV6-6 to TRBJ1-5, with D unresolved. The TCR sequence derives from a human donor in good health (CMV status not recorded). Some clones in this sample may be carry-over from other donors' samples. Here the CDR3 reads CASSYEGSHQPQHF. The CDR3 nucleotides read TGTGCCAGCAGTTACGAGGGCAGCCACCAGCCCCAGCATTTT.